These 2 T cell receptor beta chains were all obtained from the same sample, sequenced in a study of Ad26.COV2.S vaccination and SARS-CoV-2 variants (dated by TCRdb to the early 2020s). In the paper's terms, the treatment or condition label means: roughly 20 received Ad26.COV2.S at low or high dose, single or two shots; 5 received placebo; per-sample allocation not given. For vaccine and placebo recipients, repertoires were sequenced using samples collected on day 63 after the first injection. The receptor library was made with the immunoSEQ multiplex PCR assay. Entries here come from immuneACCESS through TCRdb and include only in-frame sequences with V and J called. Some clones fail to appear in such tables; in the studies checked, an unresolved V gene covers under half of the shortfall, and the cause of the remainder is unknown. The sample table lists nearly 400,000 clones, about 91% of them with a count of one. The biggest ten clones account for 1.5% to 2% of the sample.

Source: peripheral blood, taken in a trial of Ad26.COV2.S vaccine versus placebo. The receptors originated from a person between 18 and 60 years old who received the Ad26.COV2.S COVID-19 vaccine or a placebo.

CDR3 amino acids: CASSLLGGRNTEAFF. CDR3 DNA sequence: TGTGCCAGCAGTTTATTAGGGGGGCGGAACACTGAAGCTTTCTTT. This chain joins TRBV27 and TRBJ1-1; a possible D gene is TRBD1 (6 bases). This CDR3 has 15 residues. Germline V gives CDR1 MNHEY, CDR2 SMNVEV (reference sequence). V was shortened by 1 base and J by 1 base, with 10 bases between the two germline ends.

This clone was recorded once. The V call is TRBV28, the J call TRBJ2-4; possible D gene TRBD1, 6 bases. V was shortened by 5 bases and J by 3 bases, with 14 bases between the two germline ends. Germline values: CDR1 MDHEN, CDR2 SYDVKM. CDR3 length: 15 residues. DNA for the CDR3: TGTGCCAGCAGTCCCCTGAGGGGACACAAAAACATTCAGTACTTC. It encodes CASSPLRGHKNIQYF.